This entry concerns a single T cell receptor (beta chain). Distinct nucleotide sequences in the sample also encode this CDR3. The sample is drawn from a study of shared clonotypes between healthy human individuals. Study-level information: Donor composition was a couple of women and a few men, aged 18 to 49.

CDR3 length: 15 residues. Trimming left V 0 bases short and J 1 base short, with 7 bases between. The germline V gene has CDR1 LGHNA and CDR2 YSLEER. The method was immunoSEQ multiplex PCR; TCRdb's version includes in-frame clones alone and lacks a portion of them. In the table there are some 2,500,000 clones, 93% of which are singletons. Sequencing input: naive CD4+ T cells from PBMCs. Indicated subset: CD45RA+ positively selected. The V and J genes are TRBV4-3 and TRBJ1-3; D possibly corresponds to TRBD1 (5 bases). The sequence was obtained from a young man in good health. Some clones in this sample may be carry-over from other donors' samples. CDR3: CASSQDGGSGNTIYF. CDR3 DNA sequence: TGCGCCAGCAGCCAAGATGGGGGGTCTGGAAACACCATATATTTT.